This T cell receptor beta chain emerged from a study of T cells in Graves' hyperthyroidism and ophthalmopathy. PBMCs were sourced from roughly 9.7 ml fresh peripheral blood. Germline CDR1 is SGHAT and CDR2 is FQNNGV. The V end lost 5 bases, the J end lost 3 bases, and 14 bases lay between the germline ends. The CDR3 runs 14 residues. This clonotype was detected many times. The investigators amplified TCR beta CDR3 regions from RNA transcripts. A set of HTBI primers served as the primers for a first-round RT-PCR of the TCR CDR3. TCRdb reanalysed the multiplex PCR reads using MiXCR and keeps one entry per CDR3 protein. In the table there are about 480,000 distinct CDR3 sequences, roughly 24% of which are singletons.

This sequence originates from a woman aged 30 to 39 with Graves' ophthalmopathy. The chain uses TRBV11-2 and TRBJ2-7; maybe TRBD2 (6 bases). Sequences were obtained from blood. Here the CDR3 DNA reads TGTGCCAGCAGCCCCCCAGGGACTCACTACGAGCAGTACTTC. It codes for CASSPPGTHYEQYF.